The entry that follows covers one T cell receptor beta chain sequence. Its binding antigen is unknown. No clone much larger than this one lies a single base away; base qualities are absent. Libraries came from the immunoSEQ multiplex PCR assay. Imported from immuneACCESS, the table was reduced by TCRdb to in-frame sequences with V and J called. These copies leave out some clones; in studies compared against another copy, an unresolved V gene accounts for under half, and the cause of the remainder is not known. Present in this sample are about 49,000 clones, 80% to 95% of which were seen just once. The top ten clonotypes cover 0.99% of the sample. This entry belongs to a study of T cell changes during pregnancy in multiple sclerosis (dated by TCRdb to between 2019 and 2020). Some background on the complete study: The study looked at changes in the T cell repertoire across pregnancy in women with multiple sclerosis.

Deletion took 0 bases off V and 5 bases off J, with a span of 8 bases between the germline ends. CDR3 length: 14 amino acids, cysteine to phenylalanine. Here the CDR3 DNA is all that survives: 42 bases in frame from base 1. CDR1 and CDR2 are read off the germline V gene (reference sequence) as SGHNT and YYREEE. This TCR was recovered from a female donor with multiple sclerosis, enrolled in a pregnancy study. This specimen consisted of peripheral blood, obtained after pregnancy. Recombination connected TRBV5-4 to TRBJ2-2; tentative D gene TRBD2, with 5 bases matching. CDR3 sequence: CASSLAGLTGELFF. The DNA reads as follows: TGTGCCAGCAGCTTGGCCGGACTTACCGGGGAGCTGTTTTTT.